These 2 T cell receptor beta chains were all obtained from the same sample, sequenced in a study of cytomegalovirus exposure and HLA in healthy donors. The PCR employed 60 Vbeta primers together with 13 Jbeta primers. Method: immunoSEQ multiplex PCR; TCRdb's copy keeps in-frame clones and lacks some. The sample lists fewer than 200,000 clones; roughly 79% were seen once. Sequencing input: PBMCs. Every receptor here comes from a woman aged 18-35 years in good health and CMV-seropositive.

The chain recombines TRBV19 with TRBJ1-1, with D possibly TRBD1 on 5 matching bases. Trimming shortened V by 4 bases and J by 10 bases, and 16 bases separated the two germline ends. CDR1 LNHDA and CDR2 SQIVND come from the germline V gene (reference sequence). This CDR3 region has 13 residues. The CDR3 DNA sequence: TGTGCCAGTAGTACACAGACAGCCTTGGGAGCTTTCTTT. Its translation is CASSTQTALGAFF.

CDR3 in DNA: TGTGCCAGCAGCCCTGGGACAGCGAGGGGAAATGAGCAGTTCTTC. This gives the protein CASSPGTARGNEQFF. The chain recombines TRBV5-8 with TRBJ2-1; 7 nucleotides line up with TRBD1. This CDR3 is 15 amino acids long. The J segment lost 7 bases and the V segment lost 4 bases, leaving 11 bases of the junction unmatched. CDR1 is SGHTS, CDR2 YDEGEE, per germline.